This TCR beta chain was retrieved from a study of blood T cell repertoires in COVID-19. Germline V gene data show CDR1 as MNHEY and CDR2 as SMNVEV (reference sequence). Trimming took 8 bases from V and 0 from J, leaving 14 bases between them. The CDR3 totals 15 residues. Recruitment covered some 25 US areas and drew participants whose ages spanned roughly 18 to 100 years. In the original analysis: It was from reference gene primer amplification that nucleated cell counts were estimated. Only in-frame clones appear in the TCRdb table, and some are missing; sequencing was by immunoSEQ multiplex PCR. That table supplies the V and J calls and clone size; D and trimming were determined from the DNA. The repertoire holds approximately 230,000 clones, with about 91% as singletons.

The clonotype comes from a woman in her fifties or sixties with acute COVID-19. The chain is built from TRBV27 and TRBJ2-1; D possibly corresponds to TRBD2 (6 bases). Sequencing was done on a sample of PBMCs or T cells enriched from blood (not recorded which). The CDR3 DNA reads as TGTGCCAGCGCCCTTAGCGGAAGCTCCTACAATGAGCAGTTCTTC. It specifies CASALSGSSYNEQFF.